This T cell receptor (beta chain) was sequenced in a study of blood T cell repertoires in COVID-19. Looking at the study overall: T cells, B-cell-depleted T cells, or PBMCs provided the cDNA or gDNA that served as material.

Libraries were prepared by immunoSEQ multiplex PCR; TCRdb keeps only in-frame clonotypes and omits some of them. The sample contains about 240,000 clones, about four fifths of which appear only once. Per the germline V gene, CDR1 is MNHNY and CDR2 is SVGAGI (reference sequence). The CDR3 has 12 amino acids. Trimming took 10 bases from V and 8 from J; bases not matched to a gene: 7. The chain links TRBV6-6 to TRBJ1-4, with 7 bases matching TRBD1. Sequences were obtained from peripheral blood. The origin of this receptor is a woman older than 75 with acute or convalescent COVID-19. The CDR3 region is CATTGVREKLFF. CDR3 in DNA: TGTGCCACCACAGGGGTTAGGGAAAAACTGTTTTTT.